What follows are 26 T cell receptor beta chains derived from one specimen sequenced in a study of cytomegalovirus exposure and HLA in healthy donors. Primers included in the PCR were 60 Vbeta and 13 Jbeta primers. Clones were sequenced by immunoSEQ multiplex PCR, and TCRdb holds only the in-frame ones, with some missing. The sample has about 160,000 clones, roughly 80% seen once; the top ten hold approximately 4.5%. Sequenced material: PBMCs. These receptors were collected from a man aged 30 to 45 in good health and CMV-seronegative.

This clone has just one count. The chain joins TRBV2 to TRBJ2-1, with D possibly TRBD2 on 6 matching bases. The germline gives CDR1 SNHLY, CDR2 FYNNEI. The germline V and J ends were trimmed by 10 bases and 7 bases, with 14 bases remaining between them. The CDR3 is 12 amino acids. CDR3 coding DNA: TGTGCCATTCAGGGACTCAGGAATGAGCAGTTCTTC. It is translated as CAIQGLRNEQFF.

The V call is TRBV30, the J call TRBJ1-1; 7 nucleotides align to TRBD1. This CDR3 has 13 amino acids. The trim removed 5 bases at V and 6 bases at J, leaving 9 bases unmatched. CDR1 and CDR2 (germline): GTSNPN, SVGIG (reference sequence). The CDR3 nucleotides read TGTGCCTGGGACAGGGTAGATGGAGCTGAAGCTTTCTTT. Amino acids: CAWDRVDGAEAFF. The variable domain in full, with the rest retrieved from reference TRBV30 and TRBJ1-1, is SQTIHQWPATLVQPVGSPLSLECTVEGTSNPNLYWYRQAAGRGLQLLFYSVGIGQISSEVPQNLSASRPQDRQFILSSKKLLLSDSGFYLCAWDRVDGAEAFFGQGTRLTVV.

The chain links TRBV10-1 to TRBJ2-7; no definite D call. The length of the CDR3 is 12 residues. Trimming stripped 3 bases from V and 5 bases from J, with 8 bases between. The V gene's germline CDR1 is WNHNN and CDR2 SYGVQD (reference sequence). DNA of the CDR3: TGCGCCAGCAGTGAACGGAGAAACGAGCAGTACTTC. Protein: CASSERRNEQYF.

The gene calls are TRBV7-3 and TRBJ1-6, with a tentative D call TRBD1 (6 bases). Trimming shortened V by 4 bases and J by 7 bases, and 11 bases separated the two germline ends. CDR1 SGHTA and CDR2 FQGTGA come from the germline V gene. The CDR3 consists of 14 residues. The CDR3 loop reads CASSSGQPNSPLHF. The CDR3 bases are TGTGCCAGCAGCTCCGGACAGCCCAATTCACCCCTCCACTTT.

CDR3 in DNA: TGTGCCAGCAGTTTATGGACTGCCACCGGGGAGCTGTTTTTT. Protein product: CASSLWTATGELFF. This chain joins TRBV28 and TRBJ2-2; D is unclear. With 0 bases removed from V and 4 bases from J, the gap between germline ends came to 6 bases. The CDR3 covers 14 residues. CDR1 and CDR2 (germline): MDHEN, SYDVKM. Together with reference TRBV28 and TRBJ2-2, the CDR3 gives the full variable domain: DVKVTQSSRYLVKRTGEKVFLECVQDMDHENMFWYRQDPGLGLRLIYFSYDVKMKEKGDIPEGYSVSREKKERFSLILESASTNQTSMYLCASSLWTATGELFFGEGSRLTVL.

V is TRBV5-1 and J is TRBJ1-2; D is possibly TRBD1 (5 bases). Germline CDR1 SGHRS, CDR2 YFSETQ. V was clipped by 2 bases and J by 8 bases, with 13 bases between them. The CDR3 is made up of 13 amino acids. CDR3 amino acids: CASSFDSMGGYTF. CDR3 sequence (DNA): TGCGCCAGCAGCTTCGACAGCATGGGAGGCTACACCTTC.

The chain joins TRBV7-9 to TRBJ1-4; the D is unclear. V gave up 1 base and J gave up 2 bases, with 14 bases separating them. Germline values: CDR1 SEHNR, CDR2 FQNEAQ (reference sequence). This CDR3 is 17 amino acids long. Here the CDR3 DNA reads TGTGCCAGCAGCTTAGGTACTAGGCGGGAGACTAATGAAAAACTGTTTTTT. It is translated as CASSLGTRRETNEKLFF. Full variable domain (rest looked up from reference TRBV7-9 and TRBJ1-4): DTGVSQNPRHKITKRGQNVTFRCDPISEHNRLYWYRQTLGQGPEFLTYFQNEAQLEKSRLLSDRFSAERPKGSFSTLEIQRTEQGDSAMYLCASSLGTRRETNEKLFFGSGTQLSVL.

This clone has a handful of counts. The rearrangement uses TRBV28 and TRBJ2-7; 9 nucleotides align to TRBD1. The CDR3 extends over 13 amino acids. Unmatched junction bases numbered 14, after V lost 11 bases and J lost 9 bases. Germline assignment: CDR1 MDHEN and CDR2 SYDVKM. The CDR3 DNA follows: TGTGCCTCGGCAAGGGACAGGGTATTAGGGCAGTACTTC. Encoded protein: CASARDRVLGQYF.

The chain is built from TRBV27 and TRBJ1-1; 7 nucleotides line up with TRBD1. The CDR3 runs to 16 residues. Germline values: CDR1 MNHEY, CDR2 SMNVEV (reference sequence). J gave up 2 bases and V 4 bases, and 10 bases lay outside the gene matches. The CDR3 region has the DNA TGTGCCAGCAGTTCCCTCAAAACAGGGGTCAACACTGAAGCTTTCTTT. Translated: CASSSLKTGVNTEAFF.

The chain uses TRBV11-2 and TRBJ1-2, with D hard to call. Trimming left V 2 bases short and J 6 bases short, with 10 bases between. The CDR3 has 13 residues. The germline V gene encodes CDR1 SGHAT and CDR2 FQNNGV. CDR3 sequence reads: CASSLNGDDGYTF. The CDR3 nucleotides read TGTGCCAGCAGCTTAAACGGGGATGATGGCTACACCTTC.

The chain carries TRBV11-3 and TRBJ2-2, with 11 bases identical to TRBD1. After removal of 3 bases from V and 5 bases from J, the junction contained 11 bases not matched to a gene. CDR3 length: 18 residues. Germline-derived CDR1 and CDR2 are SGHNT and YENEEA. The CDR3 sequence: CASSLGDRGSAETGELFF. DNA for the CDR3: TGTGCCAGCAGCTTGGGGGACAGGGGGTCTGCGGAGACCGGGGAGCTGTTTTTT.

This chain joins TRBV5-4 and TRBJ1-2, with 8 bases that match TRBD1. Looked up from germline, CDR1 is SGHNT and CDR2 is YYREEE (reference sequence). The CDR3 covers 15 residues. J gave up 3 bases and V 1 base, and 5 bases lay outside the gene matches. CDR3: CASSLRQGAHYGYTF. The CDR3 DNA sequence: TGTGCCAGCAGCTTGAGGCAGGGGGCGCACTATGGCTACACCTTC. The complete variable domain, with remaining parts taken from reference TRBV5-4 and TRBJ1-2, reads ETGVTQSPTHLIKTRGQQVTLRCSSQSGHNTVSWYQQALGQGPQFIFQYYREEENGRGNFPPRFSGLQFPNYSSELNVNALELDDSALYLCASSLRQGAHYGYTFGSGTRLTVV.

This chain connects TRBV7-2 to TRBJ1-4; D possibly corresponds to TRBD1 (6 bases). Germline lookup yields CDR1 SGHTA and CDR2 FQGNSA. V lost 4 bases, J lost 4 bases, and 16 bases lay in between. This CDR3 region has 16 residues. The CDR3 DNA sequence: TGTGCCAGCAGCTACAGGGCCTCTGGGGATAATGAAAAACTGTTTTTT. The encoded protein is CASSYRASGDNEKLFF.

The chain joins TRBV12-5 to TRBJ2-1; the match to TRBD2 covers 9 bases. V lost 4 bases, J lost 7 bases, and 11 bases stayed unmatched. Germline-derived CDR1 and CDR2 are LGHNT and FRNRAP. The CDR3 contains 16 residues. The CDR3 sequence: CASGSYSSGASNEQFF. CDR3 DNA sequence: TGTGCTAGTGGTTCCTACTCTAGCGGGGCCTCAAATGAGCAGTTCTTC.

Only a few counts were recorded for this clone. The genes are TRBV7-3 and TRBJ2-2, with 8 bases identical to TRBD1. The junction had 7 bases not matched to a gene; V was cut back by 4 bases and J by 6 bases. Germline V gene lookup returns CDR1 SGHTA and CDR2 FQGTGA. The CDR3 runs 15 residues. This CDR3 reads CASSSRQGPPGELFF. In DNA form, the CDR3 reads TGTGCCAGCAGCTCCAGACAGGGGCCCCCCGGGGAGCTGTTTTTT. The variable domain in full, completed from reference TRBV7-3 and TRBJ2-2, reads GAGVSQTPSNKVTEKGKYVELRCDPISGHTALYWYRQSLGQGPEFLIYFQGTGAADDSGLPNDRFFAVRPEGSVSTLKIQRTERGDSAVYLCASSSRQGPPGELFFGEGSRLTVL.

This clone was found once. This chain uses TRBV5-4 with TRBJ1-6; TRBD1 matches at 8 bases. The CDR3 contains 15 residues. Germline V gives CDR1 SGHNT, CDR2 YYREEE (reference sequence). J gave up 8 bases and V 2 bases, and 6 bases lay outside the gene matches. For the CDR3, the DNA is TGTGCCAGCAGCTTCGATCAGGGGGCCTATTCACCCCTCCACTTT. Translation: CASSFDQGAYSPLHF. Based on the CDR3 plus reference TRBV5-4 and TRBJ1-6, the full variable domain is ETGVTQSPTHLIKTRGQQVTLRCSSQSGHNTVSWYQQALGQGPQFIFQYYREEENGRGNFPPRFSGLQFPNYSSELNVNALELDDSALYLCASSFDQGAYSPLHFGNGTRLTVT.

A single count supports this clone. The genes are TRBV5-6 and TRBJ2-3; TRBD1 matches at 7 bases. The germline CDR1 and CDR2 sequences are SGHDT and YYEEEE. The CDR3 covers 17 residues. The ends lost 0 bases at V and 0 bases at J; junction bases unmatched: 7. In DNA form, the CDR3 reads TGTGCCAGCAGCTTGGGGGACAGCATGTCTAGCACAGATACGCAGTATTTT. Translating it yields CASSLGDSMSSTDTQYF.

V usage is TRBV30 and J usage is TRBJ1-1, with D possibly matching TRBD1 (5 bases). V was shortened by 7 bases and J by 0 bases, with 15 bases between the two germline ends. Germline lookup yields CDR1 GTSNPN and CDR2 SVGIG (reference sequence). The CDR3 extends over 14 amino acids. The CDR3 reads CAFIRGGMNTEAFF. CDR3 nucleotide sequence: TGTGCCTTCATCCGGGGGGGAATGAACACTGAAGCTTTCTTT. Looking up the rest from reference TRBV30 and TRBJ1-1 gives the full variable domain: SQTIHQWPATLVQPVGSPLSLECTVEGTSNPNLYWYRQAAGRGLQLLFYSVGIGQISSEVPQNLSASRPQDRQFILSSKKLLLSDSGFYLCAFIRGGMNTEAFFGQGTRLTVV.

The CDR3, as DNA: TGTGCCAGCAGCTTCGGCGGGGGGACTCCAGTGGGGAATGAGCAGTTCTTC. Translated: CASSFGGGTPVGNEQFF. The gene calls are TRBV4-2 and TRBJ2-1, with TRBD2 identical over 8 bases. The CDR3 has 17 residues. The germline V gene has CDR1 LGHNA and CDR2 YNFKEQ. V was pared by 5 bases and J by 7 bases, with 16 bases of the junction left unmatched.

The chain uses TRBV30 and TRBJ1-2; D is unclear. Germline V CDR1 and CDR2: GTSNPN, SVGIG (reference sequence). The germline V and J ends were trimmed by 0 bases and 8 bases, with 10 bases remaining between them. This CDR3 region has 12 residues. The CDR3 loop reads CAWSVKVRGYTF. The CDR3 region has the DNA TGTGCCTGGAGTGTCAAGGTGAGGGGCTACACCTTC.

This chain uses TRBV6-6 with TRBJ2-7, with D hard to call. Germline V lookup: CDR1 MNHNY, CDR2 SVGAGI (reference sequence). The CDR3 is 14 amino acids. V lost 0 bases, J lost 6 bases, and 12 bases lay in between. This CDR3 is CASSYSPLNREQYF. For the CDR3, the DNA is TGTGCCAGCAGTTACTCACCACTCAACCGCGAGCAGTACTTC.

A single count supports this clone. This rearrangement joins TRBV5-1 to TRBJ2-7, with no clear D. Germline V CDR1 and CDR2: SGHRS, YFSETQ. V was pared by 1 base and J by 2 bases, with 10 bases between. The CDR3 sequence is 14 residues long. The CDR3 sequence: CASSLNGTTYEQYF. The CDR3 bases are TGCGCCAGCAGCTTGAACGGAACTACCTACGAGCAGTACTTC. Supplemented by reference TRBV5-1 and TRBJ2-7, the full variable domain reads KAGVTQTPRYLIKTRGQQVTLSCSPISGHRSVSWYQQTPGQGLQFLFEYFSETQRNKGNFPGRFSGRQFSNSRSEMNVSTLELGDSALYLCASSLNGTTYEQYFGPGTRLTVT.

This chain connects TRBV28 to TRBJ2-5; 7 bases align to TRBD2. The V gene's germline CDR1 is MDHEN and CDR2 SYDVKM. The CDR3 totals 12 residues. J gave up 2 bases and V 8 bases, and 2 bases lay outside the gene matches. CDR3 amino acids: CASRTSQETQYF. CDR3 DNA sequence: TGTGCCAGCCGGACTAGTCAAGAGACCCAGTACTTC.

The V and J genes are TRBV18 and TRBJ2-3; D is unresolved. CDR3 length: 15 amino acids. Germline values: CDR1 KGHSH, CDR2 LQKENI. V lost 3 bases and J 2 bases, leaving 12 bases between the germline ends. This chain's CDR3 is CASSPLETHTDTQYF. The DNA for the CDR3 is TGTGCCAGCTCACCGCTAGAGACTCACACAGATACGCAGTATTTT.

The chain couples TRBV7-3 to TRBJ1-1; D unclear. V was clipped by 5 bases and J by 4 bases, with 20 bases between them. Per germline, CDR1 SGHTA and CDR2 FQGTGA. The CDR3 is made up of 16 amino acids. The CDR3 here is CASSAMGVGARTEAFF. The CDR3 nucleotides read TGTGCCAGCAGCGCCATGGGAGTAGGAGCTCGCACTGAAGCTTTCTTT. The full variable domain, completed using reference TRBV7-3 and TRBJ1-1, is GAGVSQTPSNKVTEKGKYVELRCDPISGHTALYWYRQSLGQGPEFLIYFQGTGAADDSGLPNDRFFAVRPEGSVSTLKIQRTERGDSAVYLCASSAMGVGARTEAFFGQGTRLTVV.

This clone was observed a few times. Within the sample, other DNA sequences also encode this same CDR3. V is TRBV6-5 and J is TRBJ1-1; D might be TRBD1 (5 bases). Germline values: CDR1 MNHEY, CDR2 SVGAGI. Trimming removed 6 bases at V and 1 base at J, with 9 bases between. This CDR3 is built from 13 residues. The CDR3, as DNA: TGTGCCAGCAGCCTTGACAGGAACACTGAAGCTTTCTTT. It codes for CASSLDRNTEAFF.